This is a list of T cell receptor beta chains from one sample in a study of cytomegalovirus exposure and HLA in healthy donors. Clones were read by immunoSEQ multiplex PCR, and TCRdb kept only the in-frame ones, dropping some. The sample lists some 200,000 clones; about 79% were seen once. Sequenced sample: PBMCs. The receptors were sampled from a boy between 2 and 10 years old in good health and CMV-seronegative. CDR3s include the opening cysteine and the closing phenylalanine or tryptophan. The order of the fields is D gene, J gene, V gene, clone size, CDR3 DNA, CDR3 protein. D genes are given only for firm matches. The listing skips clone size in some rows; elsewhere it reads once, few, many or a size class.

TRBD1 TRBJ2-4 TRBV5-4 . TGTGCCAGCAGCCTAGGACAGGGGGGAGCCAAAAACATTCAGTACTTC CASSLGQGGAKNIQYF
. TRBJ1-1 TRBV29-1 . TGCAGCGTTGAAGGGGTATTGAGGGTCGCTGAAGCTTTCTTT CSVEGVLRVAEAFF
. TRBJ1-1 TRBV7-2 . TGTGCCAGCAGCTTAGACGGAAGCGGGACTGAAGCTTTCTTT CASSLDGSGTEAFF
TRBD1 TRBJ1-2 TRBV5-1 . TGCGCCAGCAGCCCTAAGACAGGGGAACATGGCTACACCTTC CASSPKTGEHGYTF
TRBD1 TRBJ1-1 TRBV6-9 . TGTGCCAGCAGTTATGCACCACAGGGGTCTTCCCTGTTGAACACTGAAGCTTTCTTT CASSYAPQGSSLLNTEAFF
. TRBJ1-6 TRBV2 . TGTGCCAGCAGTGTTGGCAGGGTGATCGGCTCACCCCTCCACTTT CASSVGRVIGSPLHF
. TRBJ1-6 TRBV2 . TGTGCCAGCAGTGAGCCAGCAGGGTATAATTCACCCCTCCACTTT CASSEPAGYNSPLHF
TRBD2 TRBJ2-7 TRBV6-1 once TGTGCCAGCAGTCCATGGGGGGGTCAGATCTACGAGCAGTACTTC CASSPWGGQIYEQYF
TRBD1 TRBJ1-1 TRBV5-8 . TGTGCCAGCAGCATTACAGGGGGCACTGAAGCTTTCTTT CASSITGGTEAFF
TRBD1 TRBJ1-2 TRBV23-1 . TGCGCCAGCAGTCCCAACCCGACAGGGACGATGGAAGGCTACACCTTC CASSPNPTGTMEGYTF
TRBD1 TRBJ2-1 TRBV9 few TGTGCCAGCAGCGGACCGACAGGGCTCAACAATGAGCAGTTCTTC CASSGPTGLNNEQFF
TRBD2 TRBJ2-5 TRBV5-4 once TGTGCCAGCAGCCCGACTAGCGGACGGGAGACCCAGTACTTC CASSPTSGRETQYF
TRBD2 TRBJ2-3 TRBV5-1 . TGCGCCAGCAGCCCAGGACTAGCGGGGGGCCGCACAGATACGCAGTATTTT CASSPGLAGGRTDTQYF
. TRBJ2-3 TRBV4-3 once TGCGCCAGCAGCCACCGGCGGGGACGCACAGATACGCAGTATTTT CASSHRRGRTDTQYF
TRBD1 TRBJ1-2 TRBV4-2 . TGTGCCAGCAGCCATCCCGGGACAGGCGGTAACTATGGCTACACCTTC CASSHPGTGGNYGYTF
. TRBJ2-7 TRBV30 . TGTGCCTGGAGTGGCCCCAACACCTACGAGCAGTACTTC CAWSGPNTYEQYF
TRBD1 TRBJ1-2 TRBV6-1 . TGTGCCAGCAGTCGGACAGGGACCAACTATGGCTACACCTTC CASSRTGTNYGYTF
. TRBJ2-5 TRBV7-2 . TGTGCCAGCAGCACGGGGTCGCGGTGGGAGACCCAGTACTTC CASSTGSRWETQYF
. TRBJ2-7 TRBV7-6 few TGTGCCAGCAGCTTCCAGGGAGGAGTGGGATACGAGCAGTACTTC CASSFQGGVGYEQYF
. TRBJ2-7 TRBV10-3 . TGTGCCATCAAGGACGGGAGCGAGCAGTACTTC CAIKDGSEQYF
. TRBJ1-1 TRBV7-9 . TGTGCCAGCAGCAAGGGAGTTGCGAACACTGAAGCTTTCTTT CASSKGVANTEAFF
TRBD2 TRBJ2-3 TRBV7-8 . TGTGCCAGCGCCCCTCCGTTTGCGGGGGGGGGCGGCACAGATACGCAGTATTTT CASAPPFAGGGGTDTQYF
. TRBJ2-7 TRBV7-9 . TGTGCCAGCAGCTTAACGAGCTCCTACGAGCAGTACTTC CASSLTSSYEQYF
. TRBJ1-2 TRBV7-8 . TGTGCCAGCAGTTTTGACATAAACTATGGCTACACCTTC CASSFDINYGYTF
. TRBJ1-5 TRBV6-6 . TGTGCCAGCTTTAGGCAGGGAGGTCAGCCCCAGCATTTT CASFRQGGQPQHF
. TRBJ1-2 TRBV27 once TGTGCCAGCAGTTTAGATGGCAGGGTCTATGGCTACACCTTC CASSLDGRVYGYTF
. TRBJ2-5 TRBV7-2 few TGTGCCAGCAGCTTTGGACAGCAAGAGACCCAGTACTTC CASSFGQQETQYF
. TRBJ2-7 TRBV7-2 . TGTGCCAGCAGCTCGAGCTCCTACGAGCAGTACTTC CASSSSSYEQYF
TRBD1 TRBJ1-2 TRBV19 . TGTGCCAGTATCCAGACAGGGGGTGGCTGCACCTTC CASIQTGGGCTF
. TRBJ1-1 TRBV7-9 . TGTGCCAGCAGCTTAACCTCTATCGGGGGGGCCACTGAAGCTTTCTTT CASSLTSIGGATEAFF
TRBD2 TRBJ2-3 TRBV2 . TGTGCCAGCAGTGGTTGGCTAGCGGGGGGGCTCGGCACAGATACGCAGTATTTT CASSGWLAGGLGTDTQYF
. TRBJ1-1 TRBV29-1 . TGCAGCGTGGCAGGGATCATCGCGGGGGCCCAAGCTTTCTTT CSVAGIIAGAQAFF
TRBD1 TRBJ2-1 TRBV4-1 . TGCGCCAGCAGCCAAGTACCCCCGGGGACAGGGTCCAATGAGCAGTTCTTC CASSQVPPGTGSNEQFF
. TRBJ2-3 TRBV7-9 . TGTGCCAGCAGCTTAAGTAGTCCCACAGATACGCAGTATTTT CASSLSSPTDTQYF
. TRBJ1-4 TRBV15 . TGTGCCACCACTATAAACGGGGAAAAACTGTTTTTT CATTINGEKLFF
. TRBJ1-2 TRBV4-3 . TGCGCCAGCAGCCCGATCGTGGCCTCCTATGGCTACACCTTC CASSPIVASYGYTF
. TRBJ2-1 TRBV7-9 . TGTGCCAGCAGCACATTTCGAAACTCAAAGGCTAGCGCCTACAATGAGCAGTTCTTC CASSTFRNSKASAYNEQFF
TRBD1 TRBJ1-1 TRBV30 . TGTGCCTGGAGTGTAGTCAGGGGGAGCACTGAAGCTTTCTTT CAWSVVRGSTEAFF
TRBD2 TRBJ2-7 TRBV19 . TGTGCCACCCGTTGGACTAGCGGGGGGTCCTACGAGCAGTACTTC CATRWTSGGSYEQYF
. TRBJ1-1 TRBV7-2 . TGTGCCAGCAGAAGGGAGAGCAGCTCTGAAGCTTTCTTT CASRRESSSEAFF
. TRBJ2-7 TRBV21-1 . TGTGCCAGCAGCAAAGTGGCGGGGGCGAATTACGAGCAGTACTTC CASSKVAGANYEQYF
. TRBJ1-5 TRBV28 . TGTGCCAGCAGCTTCTATTTACAGGGACGAAGGAATCAGCCCCAGCATTTT CASSFYLQGRRNQPQHF
. TRBJ1-1 TRBV19 . TGTGCCAGTAGTCGTCAAGTGGCCATGAACACTGAAGCTTTCTTT CASSRQVAMNTEAFF
. TRBJ1-5 TRBV7-8 . TGTGCCAGCAGCTTAACGAGGGAGGCATATAGCAATCAGCCCCAGCATTTT CASSLTREAYSNQPQHF
TRBD2 TRBJ2-5 TRBV4-3 . TGCGCCAGCAGCCAAGAGTGGGTAGCGGGGGGGCTAGAGACCCAGTACTTC CASSQEWVAGGLETQYF
TRBD1 TRBJ2-5 TRBV27 . TGTGCCAGCAGCCCTCTAACAGGGGTTGGGGAGACCCAGTACTTC CASSPLTGVGETQYF